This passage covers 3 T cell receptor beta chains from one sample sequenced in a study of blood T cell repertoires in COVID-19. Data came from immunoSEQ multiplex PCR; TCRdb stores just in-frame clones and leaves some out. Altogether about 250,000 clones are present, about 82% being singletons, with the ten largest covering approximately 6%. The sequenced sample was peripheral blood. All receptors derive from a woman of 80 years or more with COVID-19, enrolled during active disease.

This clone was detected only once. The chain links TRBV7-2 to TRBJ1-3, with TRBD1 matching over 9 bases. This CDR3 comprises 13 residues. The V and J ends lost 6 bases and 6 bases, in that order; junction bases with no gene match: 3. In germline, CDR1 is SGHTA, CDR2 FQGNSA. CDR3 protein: CASRTGGTNTIYF. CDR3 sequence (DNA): TGTGCCAGCAGAACAGGGGGCACAAACACCATATATTTT.

Here the CDR3 reads CASSYRSSNEQFF. CDR3 sequence (DNA): TGTGCCAGCAGCTATCGGTCGTCCAATGAGCAGTTCTTC. The chain recombines TRBV5-5 with TRBJ2-1; D remains ambiguous. Per germline, CDR1 SGHKS and CDR2 YYEKEE (reference sequence). The CDR3 loop spans 13 amino acids. Trimming cost V 3 bases and J 6 bases, with 10 bases left between them.

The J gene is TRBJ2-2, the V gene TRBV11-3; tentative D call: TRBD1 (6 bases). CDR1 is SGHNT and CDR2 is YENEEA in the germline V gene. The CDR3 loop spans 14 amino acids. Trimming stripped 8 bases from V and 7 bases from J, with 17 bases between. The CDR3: CASSRTGYGGELFF. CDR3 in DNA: TGTGCCAGCTCCCGAACAGGGTATGGCGGGGAGCTGTTTTTT.